This T cell receptor (beta chain) appears in the sequencing data of a study of CD8 T cells in ankylosing spondylitis. TCRdb reanalysed the 5' RACE reads using MiXCR and keeps one entry per CDR3 protein. The table has about 210,000 distinct CDR3 sequences, about 6.7% seen once; the top ten hold 13% to 15%. Study findings and constraints: A TCR beta motif of several highly homologous variants appeared characteristic of ankylosing spondylitis blood.

This clonotype was picked up many times. The antigen is unknown. Sequenced input: blood, either unsorted or a sorted T cell fraction (not recorded which). This receptor was obtained from a male donor with ankylosing spondylitis.

The CDR3 spells CASSLEGTNEQFF. The CDR3 DNA sequence: TGTGCCAGCAGCTTGGAGGGGACCAATGAGCAGTTCTTC. This rearrangement joins TRBV13 to TRBJ2-1; tentative D call: TRBD2 (6 bases). This CDR3 has 13 amino acids. Germline CDR1 is PRHDT and CDR2 is FYEKMQ (reference sequence). V lost 3 bases to trimming and J lost 6 bases, with 9 bases between them.